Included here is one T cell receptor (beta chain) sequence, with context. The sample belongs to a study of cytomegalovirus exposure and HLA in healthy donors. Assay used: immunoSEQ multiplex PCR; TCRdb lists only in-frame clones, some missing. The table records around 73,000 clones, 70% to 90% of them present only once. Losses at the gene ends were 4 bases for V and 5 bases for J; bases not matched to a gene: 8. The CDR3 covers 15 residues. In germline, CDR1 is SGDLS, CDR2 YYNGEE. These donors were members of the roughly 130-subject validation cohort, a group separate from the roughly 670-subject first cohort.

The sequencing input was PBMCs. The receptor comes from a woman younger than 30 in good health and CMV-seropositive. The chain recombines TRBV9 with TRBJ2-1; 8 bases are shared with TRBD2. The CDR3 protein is CASSPRGSGNNEQFF. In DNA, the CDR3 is TGTGCCAGCAGCCCTCGGGGTAGCGGGAACAATGAGCAGTTCTTC.